A single T cell receptor (beta chain) is shown here with its context. Its recognized antigen is unknown. Nothing much larger sits one base from this clone, and base qualities are not available. The sample is drawn from a study of cytomegalovirus exposure and HLA in healthy donors (TCRdb year 2017). Notes on the research overall: An earlier analysis of 550 to 700 of the donors reported about 250 Gb of sequence data and 100 million to 140 million unique TCR beta sequences from 150 million to 200 million T cells. A later analysis re-analyzed previously published TCR beta repertoires from 550 to 700 donors and added high-resolution HLA genotyping to study TCR occurrence patterns. Class I and class II HLA loci were covered by the typing at four-digit resolution. Several DR-DQ haplotypes were handled as single units for association and clustering because linkage in the cohort was strong. To predict cytomegalovirus infection status, the study combined high-throughput TCR immunosequencing, statistical association of individual TCRs with disease status, and machine learning. Among the roughly 430 genotyped donors, about 83% belonged to the genetic ancestry cluster associated with self-reported Caucasian donors. Every repertoire in the discovery cohort had been generated on one and the same sequencing platform. The study was designed to test whether signatures of past pathogen exposure could be identified by cataloging public T cell receptors. A separate validation cohort of approximately 120 different subjects was used in addition to the roughly 720-subject first cohort. A later genetic analysis used genome-wide SNP genotypes for about 60% of the roughly 700 donors, treating that subset as a discovery cohort. In an earlier analysis of 550 to 700 of the donors, high-throughput TCR beta sequencing was used to judge whether each TCR beta V gene segment behaved as functional or pseudogenic. Across about 380 genotyped donors of the cohort, an average of approximately 220,000 unique TCR beta nucleotide sequences per donor were sequenced, and approximately 17% of those sequences were non-productive. Rather than using new phenotypic data, the later analysis identified candidate immune exposures from TCR beta sequences and from how often those sequences occurred across donors. The study used immunosequencing to profile the T cell repertoires of approximately 690 subjects and linked those repertoires to cytomegalovirus serostatus. Alongside the repertoire data, information on donor age, sex, ethnicity and CMV serostatus was compiled. Typing coverage differed by locus: A, B, C, DRB1 and DQB1 were typed in about 620-630 donors, DQA1 in about 550, DPA1 in some 570, and DPB1 in around 490. An early release that covered approximately 600 HLA-typed donors contained around 300 gigabases of sequencing data and tens of millions of unique TCR sequences. Study-wide conclusions, independent of this receptor: Strong co-occurrence of HLA alleles, especially DR and DQ, made assigning TCR associations to individual alleles difficult. While some public TCRs were present in many individuals, most TCR sequences turned up only very rarely across donors. The earlier analysis of around 600 of the donors excluded some 15 rarely observed V segments, including chromosome 9 orphons, because counts were too low. According to a later analysis, parvovirus B19, influenza, CMV and Epstein-Barr virus appeared linked to several top co-occurrence clusters. Correlated functional status among segregating V segments might be attributable to linkage disequilibrium, but an unknown experimental factor could not be ruled out. CMV serostatus was the only immune exposure information available for the cohort. According to the authors, the approach could potentially be generalized to other disease states and immunological phenotypes. According to a later analysis, TCR association rates differed among HLA loci, with DRB1 alleles showing the most associated TCRs and HLA-C alleles showing the fewest. In a later genetic analysis, a missense DCLRE1C variant was associated with V-gene and J-gene trimming of TCR beta chains, and the association was replicated in an independent cohort. The 87-base-pair reads could not distinguish some IMGT-functional V segments, including TRBV6-2 and TRBV6-3, so those segments were excluded. A group of highly shared sequence variants was considered likely to be a technical artifact of the sequencing pipeline. Compared with equally common non-associated chains, HLA-associated TCR beta chains in a later analysis were more clonally expanded and had lower generation probabilities. Compared with the 666-donor mean, donors in an Asian-associated ancestry cluster had fewer N-insertions in productive TCRs, according to a later genetic analysis. The classifier was reported to diagnose cytomegalovirus status with high specificity and sensitivity in both the original and validation cohorts. In the study, approximately 150 TCR beta chains were listed as associated with cytomegalovirus. The presence/absence analyses assumed that sequencing depth was roughly uniform across donors, and that assumption may not be true. A further reported finding was that TCR beta sequences accurately predicted the HLA-A and HLA-B alleles for most subjects in the first cohort. Because some donors lacked HLA typing at each locus, the association tests relied only on the typed subset. Broadly in line with IMGT annotations, most TCR beta V segments showed up in productive rearrangements about 90% or about 30% of the time in an earlier analysis of around 550 of the donors. Only TCR beta chains were sequenced in this cohort, and the absence of alpha or paired-chain data limited detectable features. A later analysis associated about 16,000 TCR beta sequences with specific HLA alleles at a false discovery rate of 0.05. A later analysis found that most CMV-associated TCR beta chains appeared HLA-restricted, with HLA associations seemingly driven largely by CMV exposure. In vitro tests confirmed that a few of the cytomegalovirus-associated TCR beta chains recognize cytomegalovirus antigens.

The library came from the immunoSEQ multiplex PCR assay. The multiplex PCR relied on a mix of 60 forward primers for TCR Vbeta segments and 13 reverse primers for TCR Jbeta segments. The CDR3 region of rearranged TCR beta genes was amplified from genomic DNA with a multiplex PCR assay. The amplified TCR beta libraries were sequenced on the Illumina HiSeq System as 87-base-pair reads. For the original study's pipeline: A later analysis tallied some 79 million unique TCR beta chains across the 666 repertoires, and some 12 million of those chains were shared by two or more donors. Raw reads were error-corrected and collapsed into unique sequences by a nearest-neighbor algorithm in which closely related sequences were merged to remove PCR and sequencing errors. CDR3 sequences were aligned to IMGT reference sequences to assign V, D and J gene segments. For a sequence to be retained, at least a six-nucleotide match to both a V gene segment and a J gene segment was required. Rearrangements were called productive when the CDR3 lacked stop codons and stayed in frame with V and J; all others were non-productive. Following IMGT convention, CDR3 was defined as the stretch from the second conserved V-encoded cysteine up to the conserved J-encoded phenylalanine. In an earlier analysis of 587 of the donors, sequences lacking an unambiguous match to a single V gene segment were excluded. An earlier analysis of 587 of the donors classified V segments as functional when productive rearrangements were above 56.7% and as segregating when the standard deviation between donors was above 5%. A statistical classification framework was developed to diagnose cytomegalovirus status using the catalog of TCR beta chain sequences. In a later analysis, V and J genes were assigned by comparing TCR nucleotide sequences against IMGT/GENE-DB human TR gene sequences. In a later analysis, CDR3 sequences and most-parsimonious VDJ recombination scenarios were assigned using the TCRdist pipeline. In a later analysis, every TCR beta chain was defined by the combination of its CDR3 amino acid sequence and its V-gene family, and reads without a unique V-gene family were dropped. A later analysis removed 500 to 600 highly shared, low-generation-probability nucleotide sequences to deal with suspected cross-contamination and a sequencing artifact. For each public chain, a later analysis derived a clonal expansion index from normalized ranks of inferred template counts within each repertoire. In a later analysis, generation probabilities were computed using a VDJ recombination model fitted to out-of-frame rearrangements, and the results were checked against IGoR. In a later analysis, hypergeometric tests were used to score TCR-TCR, TCR-HLA and TCR-CMV co-occurrence, with a repertoire-size bias correction applied to TCR pairs. To estimate false discovery rates, a later analysis permuted the HLA or CMV assignments 20 times. In a later analysis, co-occurring TCRs were grouped using DBSCAN, with TCRdist sequence similarity added in when clustering inside HLA-allele-positive subsets. For co-occurrence clustering, repertoires with fewer than 30,000 or more than 120,000 public chains were excluded, along with roughly 5 repertoires with anomalous nucleotide sharing. In its TCRdb copy, this immuneACCESS table keeps in-frame sequences only and misses some clones. Where compared with another copy, unresolved V genes explain less than half of these, and the others have no known cause. V and J calls and clone size are those listed in that table; D and trimming were worked out from the DNA. This sample gives under 200,000 clones in total; around four fifths of them show up just once. In total, the top ten clones hold about 3.4% of the sample.

The cohort consisted of 666 healthy bone marrow donors. All cohort members were sampled while nominally healthy, although unrecorded immune exposures were likely present. The donor tested CMV seronegative, placing the donor among the roughly 340 seronegative members of the cohort. A peripheral blood sample was provided by each donor, and peripheral blood mononuclear cells were used for TCR beta sequencing. The Qiagen DNeasy Blood Extraction Kit was used to extract genomic DNA from the blood cell samples. The CDR3 runs 17 residues from the cysteine to the phenylalanine. Only CDR3 DNA is held: 51 bases, read in frame from base 1.

This chain is built from TRBV21-1 and TRBJ2-4; the D call TRBD2 from the table was never checked on the DNA. TRBV21-1 is annotated as a pseudogene. The receptor comes from a female donor in good health and CMV-seronegative. Sequencing was carried out using PBMCs. Here is the DNA: TGTGCCAGCAGCCCCCCCTATATGGGACTAGCCAAAAACATTCAGTACTTC. This codes for CASSPPYMGLAKNIQYF.